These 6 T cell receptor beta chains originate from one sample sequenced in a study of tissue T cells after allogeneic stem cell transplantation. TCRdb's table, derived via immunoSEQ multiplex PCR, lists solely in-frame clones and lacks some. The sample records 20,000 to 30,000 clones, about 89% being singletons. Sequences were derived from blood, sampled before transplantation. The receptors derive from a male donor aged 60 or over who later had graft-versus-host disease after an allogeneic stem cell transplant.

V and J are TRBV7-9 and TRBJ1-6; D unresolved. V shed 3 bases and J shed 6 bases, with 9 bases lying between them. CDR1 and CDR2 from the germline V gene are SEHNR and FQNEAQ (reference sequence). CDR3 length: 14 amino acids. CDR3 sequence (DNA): TGTGCCAGCAGCTTGGATGTGGGTAATTCACCCCTCCACTTT. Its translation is CASSLDVGNSPLHF. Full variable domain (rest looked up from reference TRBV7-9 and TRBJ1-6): DTGVSQNPRHKITKRGQNVTFRCDPISEHNRLYWYRQTLGQGPEFLTYFQNEAQLEKSRLLSDRFSAERPKGSFSTLEIQRTEQGDSAMYLCASSLDVGNSPLHFGNGTRLTVT.

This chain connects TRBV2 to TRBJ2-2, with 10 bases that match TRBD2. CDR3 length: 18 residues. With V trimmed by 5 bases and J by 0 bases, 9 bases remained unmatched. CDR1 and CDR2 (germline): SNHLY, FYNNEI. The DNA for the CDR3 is TGTGCCAGCAGTTCGGGACTAGCGCTTATCACGAACACCGGGGAGCTGTTTTTT. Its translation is CASSSGLALITNTGELFF.

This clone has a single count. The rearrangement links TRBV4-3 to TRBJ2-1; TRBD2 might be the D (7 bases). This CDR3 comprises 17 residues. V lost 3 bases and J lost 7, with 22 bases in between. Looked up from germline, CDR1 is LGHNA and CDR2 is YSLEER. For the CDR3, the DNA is TGCGCCAGCAGCCAGACCTCCTGGCCTAGCGGACAGAATGAGCAGTTCTTC. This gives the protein CASSQTSWPSGQNEQFF.

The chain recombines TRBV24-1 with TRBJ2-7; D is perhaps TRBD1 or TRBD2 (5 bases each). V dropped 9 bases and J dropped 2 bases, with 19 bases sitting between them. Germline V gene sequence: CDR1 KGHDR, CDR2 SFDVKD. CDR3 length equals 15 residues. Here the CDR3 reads CATGQTGTGTYEQYF. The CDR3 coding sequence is TGTGCCACCGGCCAAACGGGGACCGGAACCTACGAGCAGTACTTC.

The CDR3 reads CASSINRDNYEQYF. Here the CDR3 DNA reads TGTGCCAGTAGTATAAACAGGGACAACTACGAGCAGTACTTC. V usage is TRBV19 and J usage is TRBJ2-7; D is perhaps TRBD1 (6 bases). The length of the CDR3 is 14 residues. V dropped 2 bases and J dropped 3 bases, with 11 bases sitting between them. CDR1 LNHDA and CDR2 SQIVND come from the germline V gene (reference sequence). The full variable domain, in which reference TRBV19 and TRBJ2-7 provide the parts outside the CDR3, is DGGITQSPKYLFRKEGQNVTLSCEQNLNHDAMYWYRQDPGQGLRLIYYSQIVNDFQKGDIAEGYSVSREKKESFPLTVTSAQKNPTAFYLCASSINRDNYEQYFGPGTRLTVT.

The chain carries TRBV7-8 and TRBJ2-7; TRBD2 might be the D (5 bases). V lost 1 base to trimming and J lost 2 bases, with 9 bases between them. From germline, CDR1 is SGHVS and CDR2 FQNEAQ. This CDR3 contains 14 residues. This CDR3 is CASSLVEGTYEQYF. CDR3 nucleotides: TGTGCCAGCAGCTTAGTCGAGGGTACCTACGAGCAGTACTTC.